This T cell receptor (beta chain) was recorded in a study of neurological immune-mediated disorders (dated by TCRdb to about 2019). Concerning the study at large: Peripheral blood TCR-beta repertoires from patients with HTLV-I-associated myelopathy (HAM/TSP), patients with multiple sclerosis, and healthy controls were compared in the study using UMI-based sequencing. Alongside PBMC samples, the set of about 97 TCR-beta libraries contained longitudinal samples, technical triplicates, and paired CD4+ and CD8+ T-cell subsets that had been sorted. The cohort included approximately 68 subjects: 14 with HAM/TSP, some 35 with multiple sclerosis, and around 20 healthy controls.

cDNA synthesis used template-switch 5'RACE with a primer carrying a 10-nucleotide random unique molecular identifier tagging each TCR transcript. Over 190 million TCR-beta sequences, covering 15-18 subjects, were produced in each sequencing run. The RNeasy kit was used to extract total RNA. The KAPA Real-time Library Amplification kit was used to amplify TCR-beta VDJ regions with primers for the TCR constant region and the 5'RACE anchor. A first PCR added sample indexes and Illumina adaptors, after which a second PCR increased the library yield. After Ampure bead purification, the TCR product of roughly 650 bp was size-selected on a 2% E-gel SizeSelection system. Before pooling, library quality was assessed on a Bioanalyzer, concentration was determined with Qubit, and library quantification was performed with the Kapa Library Quantification kit. An Illumina HiSeq 2500 sequenced the libraries paired-end 2 x 150 bp. To increase sequence diversity, about 25-31% phiX was spiked into each library pool. As for how the authors treated the data: The UMI-based MiGEC pipeline processed quality-filtered reads and removed over 85% of raw TCR sequences during error correction. IMGT germline references were used for aligning VDJ genes, and each clonotype was defined as a unique CDR3 amino acid sequence together with its V-J genes. Clonal expansion, Shannon diversity and CDR3 relatedness were evaluated with VDJtools (CalcPairwiseDistances, ClusterSamples), while phylogenetic trees were built in CLCbio workbench. Expanded clones were defined as having at least 8 unique UMIs, based on coefficient-of-variation modelling across technical triplicates. TCRdb's own reprocessing of the public reads used fastp at Q25 and MiXCR and kept productive beta chains. Rows are combined by CDR3 protein, so each entry shows the most common genes and DNA. TCRdb's processing, not the study's, gives the V and J calls here. A total of about 30,000 distinct CDR3 sequences appear in this sample, roughly 14% of them only once. Roughly 27% of the sample lies in the top ten.

The full study reports these points: TCR clonal expansion was greatest in HAM/TSP patients and smallest in MS patients, who ranked below even healthy controls. No identical CDR3 amino acid sequences were shared among expanded clones across subjects, suggesting private TCR-beta repertoires in all groups.

This clonotype was picked up many times. Its antigen target is currently unknown. Base qualities were left out, and no much larger clone turns up one base away. Healthy controls were blood bank volunteers in Maryland, USA. For unsorted PBMC libraries, 2 million PBMCs were used after storage in RNAlater at -80 degrees C until RNA extraction. Peripheral blood underwent Ficoll-Hypaque density gradient centrifugation to isolate PBMCs, which were then cryopreserved in liquid nitrogen. Sequenced: PBMCs. This sequence was found in a man in his 70s in good health.

The CDR3 is CAISDFRHSYNSPLHF. The nucleotide sequence reads as follows: TGTGCCATCAGTGATTTCAGACATAGCTATAATTCACCCCTCCACTTT. The V gene is TRBV10-3 and the J gene is TRBJ1-6; no confident D gene assignment can be made. Measured from the cysteine to the phenylalanine, the CDR3 is 16 residues long. Here the CDR3 DNA is all that survives: 48 bases in frame from base 1. V and J lose 3 bases and 3 bases, and a span of 12 bases separates them. The germline V gene encodes CDR1 ENHRY and CDR2 SYGVKD.